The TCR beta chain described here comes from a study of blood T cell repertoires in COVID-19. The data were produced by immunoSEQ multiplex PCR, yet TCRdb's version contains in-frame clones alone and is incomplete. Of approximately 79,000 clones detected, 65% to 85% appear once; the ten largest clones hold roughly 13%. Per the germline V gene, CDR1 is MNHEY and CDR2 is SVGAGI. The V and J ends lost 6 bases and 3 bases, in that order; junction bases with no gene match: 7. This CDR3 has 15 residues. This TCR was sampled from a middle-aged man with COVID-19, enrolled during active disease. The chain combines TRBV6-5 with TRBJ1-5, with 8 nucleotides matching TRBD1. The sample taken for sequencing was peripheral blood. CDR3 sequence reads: CASSPGTGYNQPQHF. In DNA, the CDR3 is TGTGCCAGCAGCCCCGGGACAGGTTACAATCAGCCCCAGCATTTT.